This T cell receptor beta chain was sequenced for a study of OX40 agonist ivuxolimab in advanced cancers. Study as a whole: Patients were over 65% male with ages about 20 to 79, mean 60.

Some clones are missing from TCRdb's copy, which holds only in-frame ones; the method was immunoSEQ multiplex PCR. This sample has around 67,000 clones, with 88% found just once. Notes on this clone: Its antigen is as yet unknown.

The CDR3 runs to 12 residues. Germline CDR1 is ENHRY and CDR2 is SYGVKD. The V gene lost 0 bases and the J gene lost 7 bases, with 6 bases spanning the gap. Whole-study findings and limits: Within 6 weeks, CD4+ and CD8+ blood T cells expanded clonally at 0.1 to 3.0 mg/kg.

V is TRBV10-3 and J is TRBJ1-2; D call uncertain. Sequences were derived from CD4+ or CD8+ T cells sorted from blood, sampled in a trial of the OX40 agonist ivuxolimab. The clonotype originates from an adult with an advanced solid tumor such as melanoma, head and neck, liver or kidney cancer. The CDR3 reads CAISESRGGYTF. The CDR3 coding sequence is TGTGCCATCAGTGAGTCGAGAGGTGGCTACACCTTC.